The clone carrying this TCR beta chain showed up just a few times. The antigen remains unidentified. This record belongs to a study of cytomegalovirus exposure and HLA in healthy donors. Regarding the study as a whole: According to an earlier analysis, most TCR beta V segments yielded productive rearrangements about 90% or about 30% of the time.

PCR amplification relied on 60 Vbeta primers (plus 13 Jbeta primers). Assay: immunoSEQ multiplex PCR; the TCRdb copy retains only in-frame clones and omits some. The sample includes about 200,000 clones, about 13% of them seen just once. This clonotype was sampled from a man in his fifties in good health and CMV-seropositive. The sample consisted of PBMCs.

The CDR3 DNA sequence: TGTGCCAGCAGCCGGGACTCCCGCAGGACCCAGTACTTC. Residues: CASSRDSRRTQYF. The chain couples TRBV7-6 to TRBJ2-5, with a weak D call TRBD2 (6 bases). CDR1 and CDR2 from the germline V gene are SGHVS and FNYEAQ. This CDR3 is 13 amino acids long. Deletions cut 5 bases from V and 7 bases from J, with 14 bases between.